This section outlines one TCR beta chain sequence together with its context. The sample belongs to a study of blood T cell repertoires in COVID-19. On the study more broadly: Material from acute and convalescent COVID-19 was sourced from the United States, Italy and Spain. Sources were T cells, B-cell-depleted T cells, or PBMCs; the material itself was cDNA or gDNA.

Study processing details: Nucleated cell number was recorded as an estimate derived from reference gene primer amplification. Sequencing used immunoSEQ multiplex PCR; TCRdb keeps in-frame clones, though not all of them. V and J calls and clone size follow that table, whereas D and trimming were derived from the DNA. The data contain under 250,000 clones, approximately 82% of them singletons. The CDR3 spans 14 residues. Germline V CDR1 and CDR2: SGHRS, YFSETQ. The V end lost 4 bases, the J end lost 6 bases, and 14 bases lay between the germline ends. Sequencing was performed on peripheral blood. The receptor's source is a woman between 35 and 50 years old with acute or convalescent COVID-19. The chain combines TRBV5-1 with TRBJ1-3; D is unclear. CDR3 DNA sequence: TGCGCCAGCAGCGCGGGCCTTAAAGAAAACACCATATATTTT. Its protein is CASSAGLKENTIYF.